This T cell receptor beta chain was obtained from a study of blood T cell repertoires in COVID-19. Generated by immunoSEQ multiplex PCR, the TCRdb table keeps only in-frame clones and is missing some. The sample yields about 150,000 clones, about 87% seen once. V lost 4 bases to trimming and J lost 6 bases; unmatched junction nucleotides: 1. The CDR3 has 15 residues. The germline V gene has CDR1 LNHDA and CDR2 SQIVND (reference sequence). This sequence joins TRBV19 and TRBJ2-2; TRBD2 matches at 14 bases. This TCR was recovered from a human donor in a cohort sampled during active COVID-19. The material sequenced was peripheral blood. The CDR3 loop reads CASSRLAGGPGELFF. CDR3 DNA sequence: TGTGCCAGTAGTAGACTAGCGGGAGGGCCCGGGGAGCTGTTTTTT.